The clone carrying this TCR beta chain was counted many times. Its cognate antigen is unknown. TCRdb re-called the RT-PCR reads through MiXCR, storing one row per CDR3 protein. The repertoire holds hundreds of thousands of distinct CDR3 sequences, with 12% as singletons. The record originates from a study of response to subunit inactivated influenza vaccine. Whole-study findings and limits: New T cells are recruited in small numbers by each seasonal influenza vaccination, according to the authors' suggestion.

Deletions cut 5 bases from V and 7 bases from J, with 18 bases between. This CDR3 spans 16 amino acids. Germline loops: CDR1 LGHNA, CDR2 YSLEER. The TCR sequence derives from a man aged 50-59 years who received an inactivated influenza vaccine. This chain links TRBV4-3 with TRBJ1-6; perhaps TRBD1 as D (5 bases). The input for sequencing was PBMCs from blood, taken on the day of vaccination. CDR3 DNA: TGCGCCAGCAGCATCTCTTGGGACCAAAAGAATTCACCCCTCCACTTT. Translation: CASSISWDQKNSPLHF.